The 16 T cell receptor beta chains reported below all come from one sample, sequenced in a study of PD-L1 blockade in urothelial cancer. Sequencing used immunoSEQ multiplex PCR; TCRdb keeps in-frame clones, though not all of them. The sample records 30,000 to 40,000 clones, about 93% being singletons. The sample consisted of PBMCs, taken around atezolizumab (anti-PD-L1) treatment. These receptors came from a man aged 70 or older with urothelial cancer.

CDR3 residues: CASTSTGGDNYGYTF. The CDR3 DNA sequence: TGCGCCAGCACCTCAACAGGGGGCGATAACTATGGCTACACCTTC. The J gene is TRBJ1-2, the V gene TRBV10-1, with 9 bases fitting TRBD1. The CDR3 is 15 residues long. V was pared by 7 bases and J by 1 base, with 7 bases of the junction left unmatched. Germline-derived CDR1 and CDR2 are WNHNN and SYGVQD (reference sequence).

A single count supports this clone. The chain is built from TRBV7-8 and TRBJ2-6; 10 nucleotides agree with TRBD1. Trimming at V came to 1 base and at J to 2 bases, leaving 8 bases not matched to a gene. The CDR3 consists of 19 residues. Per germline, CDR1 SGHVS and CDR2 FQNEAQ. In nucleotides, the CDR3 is TGTGCCAGCAGCTTAGTTCGACAGGGGGCCTTGACTGGGGCCAACGTCCTGACTTTC. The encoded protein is CASSLVRQGALTGANVLTF.

The CDR3 coding sequence is TGTGCCAGCAGTTTAAGCGGTCAAGAGACCCAGTACTTC. The encoded protein is CASSLSGQETQYF. V is TRBV28 and J is TRBJ2-5; D is perhaps TRBD2 (5 bases). The CDR3 consists of 13 residues. V lost 2 bases and J 2 bases, leaving 6 bases between the germline ends. CDR1 MDHEN and CDR2 SYDVKM come from the germline V gene. Full variable domain (remainder filled in from reference TRBV28 and TRBJ2-5): DVKVTQSSRYLVKRTGEKVFLECVQDMDHENMFWYRQDPGLGLRLIYFSYDVKMKEKGDIPEGYSVSREKKERFSLILESASTNQTSMYLCASSLSGQETQYFGPGTRLLVL.

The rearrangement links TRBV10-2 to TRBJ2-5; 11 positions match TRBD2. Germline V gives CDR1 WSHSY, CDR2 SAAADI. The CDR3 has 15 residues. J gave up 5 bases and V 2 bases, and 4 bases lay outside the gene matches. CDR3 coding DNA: TGCGCCAGCAGTGAGACCTTAGCGGGAGGGGAGACCCAGTACTTC. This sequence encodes CASSETLAGGETQYF.

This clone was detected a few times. The CDR3 loop reads CAISGGDTGELFF. In nucleotides, the CDR3 is TGTGCCATCAGTGGGGGGGACACCGGGGAGCTGTTTTTT. The chain is built from TRBV10-3 and TRBJ2-2; a possible D gene is TRBD2 (6 bases). The CDR3 spans 13 residues. The V and J ends lost 4 bases and 3 bases respectively, with 6 bases between them. CDR1 and CDR2 from the germline V gene are ENHRY and SYGVKD.

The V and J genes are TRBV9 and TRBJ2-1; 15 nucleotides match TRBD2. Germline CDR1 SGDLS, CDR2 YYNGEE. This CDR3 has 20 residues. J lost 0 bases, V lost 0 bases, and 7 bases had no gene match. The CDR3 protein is CASSVVSGLAGGSSYNEQFF. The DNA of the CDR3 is TGTGCCAGCAGCGTAGTTTCGGGACTAGCGGGAGGTAGCTCCTACAATGAGCAGTTCTTC.

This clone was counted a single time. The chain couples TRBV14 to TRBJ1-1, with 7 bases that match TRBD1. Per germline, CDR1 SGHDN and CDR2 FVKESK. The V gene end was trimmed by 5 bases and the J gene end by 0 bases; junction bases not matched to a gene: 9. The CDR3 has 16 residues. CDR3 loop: CASSNLKGAMNTEAFF. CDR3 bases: TGTGCCAGCAGCAATTTAAAGGGGGCAATGAACACTGAAGCTTTCTTT.

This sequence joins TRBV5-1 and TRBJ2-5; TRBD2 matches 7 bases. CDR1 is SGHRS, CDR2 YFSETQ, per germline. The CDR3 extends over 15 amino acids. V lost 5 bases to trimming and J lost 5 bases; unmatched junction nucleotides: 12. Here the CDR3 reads CASRPGSSGGETQYF. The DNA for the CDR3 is TGCGCCAGCAGACCAGGTTCTAGCGGAGGCGAGACCCAGTACTTC. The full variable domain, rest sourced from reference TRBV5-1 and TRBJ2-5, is KAGVTQTPRYLIKTRGQQVTLSCSPISGHRSVSWYQQTPGQGLQFLFEYFSETQRNKGNFPGRFSGRQFSNSRSEMNVSTLELGDSALYLCASRPGSSGGETQYFGPGTRLLVL.

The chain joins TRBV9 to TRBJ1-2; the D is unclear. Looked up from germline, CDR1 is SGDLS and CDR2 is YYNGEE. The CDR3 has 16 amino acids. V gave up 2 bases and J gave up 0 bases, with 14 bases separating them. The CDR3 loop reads CASSVGWMGANYGYTF. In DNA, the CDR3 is TGTGCCAGCAGCGTGGGATGGATGGGAGCTAACTATGGCTACACCTTC. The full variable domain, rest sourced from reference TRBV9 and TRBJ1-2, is DSGVTQTPKHLITATGQRVTLRCSPRSGDLSVYWYQQSLDQGLQFLIQYYNGEERAKGNILERFSAQQFPDLHSELNLSSLELGDSALYFCASSVGWMGANYGYTFGSGTRLTVV.

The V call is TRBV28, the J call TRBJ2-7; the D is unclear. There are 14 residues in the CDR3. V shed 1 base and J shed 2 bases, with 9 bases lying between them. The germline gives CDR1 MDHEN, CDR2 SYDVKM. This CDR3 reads CASSLSQFAYEQYF. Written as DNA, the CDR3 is TGTGCCAGCAGTTTATCACAGTTTGCCTACGAGCAGTACTTC.

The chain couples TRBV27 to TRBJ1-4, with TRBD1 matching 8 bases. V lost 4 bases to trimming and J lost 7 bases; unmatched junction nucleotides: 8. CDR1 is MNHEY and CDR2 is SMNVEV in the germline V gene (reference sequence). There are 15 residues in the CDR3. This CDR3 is CASSSGTGGREKLFF. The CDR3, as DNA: TGTGCCAGCAGTTCCGGGACAGGCGGACGTGAAAAACTGTTTTTT. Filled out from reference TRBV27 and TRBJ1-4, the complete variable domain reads EAQVTQNPRYLITVTGKKLTVTCSQNMNHEYMSWYRQDPGLGLRQIYYSMNVEVTDKGDVPEGYKVSRKEKRNFPLILESPSPNQTSLYFCASSSGTGGREKLFFGSGTQLSVL.

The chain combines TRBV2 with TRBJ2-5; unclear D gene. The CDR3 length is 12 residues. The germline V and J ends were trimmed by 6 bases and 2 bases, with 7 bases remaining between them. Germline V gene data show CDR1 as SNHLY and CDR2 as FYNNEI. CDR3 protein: CASRLSQETQYF. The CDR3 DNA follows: TGTGCCAGCAGACTATCTCAAGAGACCCAGTACTTC.

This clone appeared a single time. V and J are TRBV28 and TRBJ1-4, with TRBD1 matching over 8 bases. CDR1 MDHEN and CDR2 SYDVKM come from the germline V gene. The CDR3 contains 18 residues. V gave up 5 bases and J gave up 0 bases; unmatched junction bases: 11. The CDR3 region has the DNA TGTGCCAGCAGTCCCTGGACAGGGAGGCTAACAACTAATGAAAAACTGTTTTTT. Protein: CASSPWTGRLTTNEKLFF. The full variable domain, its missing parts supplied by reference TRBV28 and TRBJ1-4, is DVKVTQSSRYLVKRTGEKVFLECVQDMDHENMFWYRQDPGLGLRLIYFSYDVKMKEKGDIPEGYSVSREKKERFSLILESASTNQTSMYLCASSPWTGRLTTNEKLFFGSGTQLSVL.

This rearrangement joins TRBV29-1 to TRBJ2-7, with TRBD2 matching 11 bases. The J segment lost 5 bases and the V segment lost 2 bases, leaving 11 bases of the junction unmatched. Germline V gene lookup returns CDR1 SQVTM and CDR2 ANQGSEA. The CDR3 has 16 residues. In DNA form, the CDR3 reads TGCAGCGTTGAATATGGGGGACTAGCGGAAGGTCACGAGCAGTACTTC. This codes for CSVEYGGLAEGHEQYF.

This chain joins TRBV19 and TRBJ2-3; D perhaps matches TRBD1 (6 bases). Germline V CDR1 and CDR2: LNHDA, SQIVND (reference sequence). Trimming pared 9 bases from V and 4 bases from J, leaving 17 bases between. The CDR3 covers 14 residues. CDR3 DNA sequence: TGTGCCAGCCGGGACACCCTGACCTCAGATACGCAGTATTTT. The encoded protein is CASRDTLTSDTQYF.

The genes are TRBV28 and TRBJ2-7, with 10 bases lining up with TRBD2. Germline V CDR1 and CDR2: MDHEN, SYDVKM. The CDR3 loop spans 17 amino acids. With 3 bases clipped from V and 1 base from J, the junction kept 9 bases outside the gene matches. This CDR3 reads CASSFILAGSVSYEQYF. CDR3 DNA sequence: TGTGCCAGCAGTTTTATACTAGCGGGATCAGTATCCTACGAGCAGTACTTC. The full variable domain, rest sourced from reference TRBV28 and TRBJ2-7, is DVKVTQSSRYLVKRTGEKVFLECVQDMDHENMFWYRQDPGLGLRLIYFSYDVKMKEKGDIPEGYSVSREKKERFSLILESASTNQTSMYLCASSFILAGSVSYEQYFGPGTRLTVT.